The clone carrying this TCR beta chain was picked up many times. What it recognizes is unknown. These data are taken from a study of early T cells in non-severe SARS-CoV-2 infection. The overall study: Bulk RNA taken from unsorted whole blood was sequenced, leaving chains unpaired.

Study-wide findings and caveats: Anti-spike CD8 specificities were favored by VDJdb matching, whose results missed private and CD4 specificities.

V lost 5 bases and J lost 3, with 11 bases in between. This CDR3 region has 13 residues. CDR1 SEHNR and CDR2 FQNEAQ come from the germline V gene (reference sequence). Unique molecular identifiers tagged individual cDNA molecules. In TCRdb, the 5' RACE reads were re-called with MiXCR into one record per CDR3 protein. Of some 70,000 distinct CDR3 sequences in the sample, roughly an eighth were seen once. J is TRBJ2-7 and V is TRBV7-9; a possible D gene is TRBD1 (6 bases). Sequencing was carried out using whole blood. This receptor was obtained from an adult who was a healthcare worker with PCR-confirmed SARS-CoV-2 infection or an uninfected control (not recorded which). The CDR3: CASSPKDSYEQYF. The CDR3 DNA is TGTGCCAGCAGCCCCAAGGACAGCTACGAGCAGTACTTC.